Each of the 14 T cell receptor beta chains below was sequenced from the same sample in a study of T cell repertoires in cytomegalovirus infection. TCRdb re-called the reads through MiXCR, storing one row per CDR3 protein. Seen here are more than 150,000 distinct CDR3 sequences, roughly a fifth observed once, and the top ten hold 2.5% to 3%. The sequenced sample consisted of PBMCs. These receptors were taken from a human donor in good health (CMV status not recorded). Some clones in this sample may be carry-over from other donors' samples.

The chain employs TRBV29-1 and TRBJ1-1; D remains ambiguous. Germline lookup yields CDR1 SQVTM and CDR2 ANQGSEA. This CDR3 comprises 15 residues. The V end was cut by 7 bases, the J end by 1 base, with 19 bases between. CDR3 amino acids: CSGEGTAGPNTEAFF. The CDR3 DNA follows: TGCAGCGGGGAGGGCACAGCTGGGCCGAACACTGAAGCTTTCTTT.

This clonotype turned up a few times. The chain has TRBV6-6 and TRBJ2-7; the match to TRBD2 covers 8 bases. Per germline, CDR1 MNHNY and CDR2 SVGAGI (reference sequence). The CDR3 runs to 16 residues. With 2 bases clipped from V and 3 bases from J, the junction kept 9 bases outside the gene matches. CDR3 DNA sequence: TGTGCCAGCAGTTACGCTAGCGGGTCTTTGTTCTACGAGCAGTACTTC. Translating it yields CASSYASGSLFYEQYF.

The V call is TRBV14, the J call TRBJ2-4, with 12 bases lining up with TRBD2. Germline lookup yields CDR1 SGHDN and CDR2 FVKESK. With V trimmed by 3 bases and J by 2 bases, 14 bases remained unmatched. This CDR3 contains 20 residues. CDR3 amino acids: CASSHPSGRAKHGSKNIQYF. The DNA of the CDR3 is TGTGCCAGCAGCCACCCTAGCGGGAGGGCCAAGCACGGGTCCAAAAACATTCAGTACTTC.

This clonotype showed up many times. The gene calls are TRBV6-2 or TRBV6-3 and TRBJ1-2; 7 bases agree with TRBD1. CDR3 length: 16 residues. Germline CDR1 reads MNHEY; CDR2 reads SVGEGT. Trimming took 6 bases from V and 0 from J; bases not matched to a gene: 10. CDR3 region: CASSSKTGTANYGYTF. The CDR3 DNA follows: TGTGCCAGCAGCAGCAAGACCGGGACAGCTAACTATGGCTACACCTTC.

This clonotype was found many times. The rearrangement links TRBV28 to TRBJ2-7; 7 nucleotides match TRBD2. J gave up 2 bases and V 3 bases, and 10 bases lay outside the gene matches. The CDR3 sequence is 16 residues long. The germline gives CDR1 MDHEN, CDR2 SYDVKM. CDR3 sequence reads: CASSFGAGVDPYEQYF. The CDR3 nucleotides read TGTGCCAGCAGTTTTGGGGCGGGAGTCGACCCCTACGAGCAGTACTTC.

Many counts were recorded for this clonotype. This sequence joins TRBV7-8 and TRBJ2-1; no reliable D call. CDR1 SGHVS and CDR2 FQNEAQ come from the germline V gene. The CDR3 has 11 amino acids. The V and J ends lost 7 bases and 10 bases respectively, with 11 bases between them. CDR3 region: CASTPGYEQFF. CDR3 DNA sequence: TGTGCCAGCACCCCCGGCTACGAGCAGTTCTTC.

This clonotype was detected only a few times. The chain links TRBV19 to TRBJ2-7; D gene unclear. The germline V gene has CDR1 LNHDA and CDR2 SQIVND (reference sequence). Trimming cost V 4 bases and J 0 bases, with 4 bases left between them. This CDR3 has 12 amino acids. The CDR3 here is CASSNPSYEQYF. The CDR3 coding sequence is TGTGCCAGTAGTAATCCCTCCTACGAGCAGTACTTC.

At least ten counts were recorded for this clonotype. The rearrangement uses TRBV7-8 and TRBJ1-4, with 9 bases that match TRBD1. Germline V gene sequence: CDR1 SGHVS, CDR2 FQNEAQ. The CDR3 length is 15 residues. V trimming: 4 bases; J trimming: 8 bases; junction bases outside the gene matches: 8. The CDR3, as DNA: TGTGCCAGCAGCTCACGGACAGGGGAAGGGGAAAAACTGTTTTTT. This codes for CASSSRTGEGEKLFF.

There are a few counts of this clonotype. The chain carries TRBV4-2 and TRBJ2-7; 11 nucleotides agree with TRBD1. CDR3 length equals 15 residues. V shed 3 bases, J shed 0 bases, and the junction held 1 base outside the gene matches. CDR1 is LGHNA and CDR2 is YNFKEQ in the germline V gene. DNA for the CDR3: TGTGCCAGCAGCCAGGACAGGGGGCTCTCCTACGAGCAGTACTTC. Amino acids: CASSQDRGLSYEQYF.

The table lists this clonotype with a few counts. The CDR3 DNA reads as TGTGCCAGCAGTAAAGACCCCAGAAACTACGAGCAGTACTTC. Protein: CASSKDPRNYEQYF. The V and J genes are TRBV6-1 and TRBJ2-7; no definite D call. Trimming removed 5 bases at V and 3 bases at J, with 14 bases between. This CDR3 is 14 amino acids long. Germline V CDR1 and CDR2: MNHNS, SASEGT.

This clonotype appeared many times. This rearrangement joins TRBV28 to TRBJ2-7; D gene ambiguous. The CDR3 has 11 residues. Per germline, CDR1 MDHEN and CDR2 SYDVKM. The germline V and J ends were trimmed by 5 bases and 3 bases, with 5 bases remaining between them. The CDR3 is CASSKRYEQYF. The CDR3 DNA reads TGTGCCAGCAGTAAGCGCTACGAGCAGTACTTC.

At least ten counts were recorded for this clonotype. The rearrangement joins TRBV28 to TRBJ2-7, with 9 bases matching TRBD1. Germline lookup yields CDR1 MDHEN and CDR2 SYDVKM. CDR3 length: 14 amino acids. J was trimmed by 5 bases and V by 6 bases; bases with no gene match: 8. The CDR3 DNA reads as TGTGCCAGCAGGCAACAGGGGGCCTCAAACGAGCAGTACTTC. It encodes CASRQQGASNEQYF. Filled out from reference TRBV28 and TRBJ2-7, the complete variable domain reads DVKVTQSSRYLVKRTGEKVFLECVQDMDHENMFWYRQDPGLGLRLIYFSYDVKMKEKGDIPEGYSVSREKKERFSLILESASTNQTSMYLCASRQQGASNEQYFGPGTRLTVT.

The V call is TRBV7-9, the J call TRBJ2-7; TRBD2 aligns across 7 bases. V dropped 4 bases and J dropped 0; count of bases not matched to a gene: 9. The CDR3 has 16 amino acids. Germline-derived CDR1 and CDR2 are SEHNR and FQNEAQ (reference sequence). For the CDR3, the DNA is TGTGCCAGCAGCTGGGCTCTCCAGCGGGGCTCCTACGAGCAGTACTTC. Amino acid sequence: CASSWALQRGSYEQYF.

This clonotype was seen many times. The CDR3 loop reads CSTNGQSRYF. CDR3 bases: TGCAGTACGAACGGACAGAGCAGGTACTTC. The rearrangement uses TRBV20-1 and TRBJ2-7; a weak D match, TRBD1 (6 bases). CDR1 DFQATT and CDR2 SNEGSKA come from the germline V gene (reference sequence). CDR3 size: 10 residues. Trimming cost V 8 bases and J 12 bases, with 17 bases left between them.